The clone carrying this T cell receptor (beta chain) was observed many times. This sample was taken from a study of CD8+CD57+ T cells in acquired aplastic anemia. With 4 bases removed from V and 0 bases from J, the gap between germline ends came to 19 bases. Germline V lookup: CDR1 SQVTM, CDR2 ANQGSEA. The CDR3 sequence is 17 residues long. TCR beta VDJ and CDR3 profiles were obtained from a genomic DNA template. TCRdb called the reads again in MiXCR, with one record for every CDR3 protein. The table has about 190,000 distinct CDR3 sequences, about half seen once; the top ten hold 15% to 20%. This sequence joins TRBV29-1 and TRBJ2-1; tentatively, D is TRBD1 or TRBD2 (5 bases each). Sequencing was carried out using sorted CD4+, CD8+, or CD8+CD57+ T cells (not recorded which) from PBMCs. The receptor was isolated from a human donor in good health, serving as a control. The CDR3 DNA is TGCAGCGTTGCCTTATTCGGCGGGCAGGGCTCCTACAATGAGCAGTTCTTC. This encodes CSVALFGGQGSYNEQFF.